The 14 T cell receptor beta chains reported below all come from one sample, sequenced in a study of PD-1 blockade in classical Hodgkin lymphoma. Clones were sequenced by immunoSEQ multiplex PCR, and TCRdb holds only the in-frame ones, with some missing. The sample yields nearly 25,000 clones, 80% seen once. Relapse was seen in all patients after autologous stem cell transplantation, and brentuximab vedotin exposure was variable. The specimen comprised peripheral blood mononuclear cells (PBMCs), sampled at baseline. These receptors were obtained from a human donor with classical Hodgkin lymphoma.

This chain's CDR3 is CSVEETGRWTDTQYF. The CDR3 DNA reads TGCAGCGTTGAAGAAACAGGGAGGTGGACAGATACGCAGTATTTT. The rearrangement joins TRBV29-1 to TRBJ2-3, with D perhaps being TRBD1 or TRBD2 (6 bases each). The CDR3 sequence is 15 residues long. V was clipped by 0 bases and J by 3 bases, with 13 bases between them. CDR1 SQVTM and CDR2 ANQGSEA come from the germline V gene.

The chain links TRBV9 to TRBJ2-2, with a tentative D call TRBD2 (6 bases). Germline V gives CDR1 SGDLS, CDR2 YYNGEE. This CDR3 is built from 15 residues. Trimming left V 0 bases short and J 6 bases short, with 12 bases between. Written as DNA, the CDR3 is TGTGCCAGCAGCGTAGCCCCCGGGGGAGCCGGGGAGCTGTTTTTT. Translated: CASSVAPGGAGELFF.

CDR3 nucleotides: TGTGCCAGCAGCCTAGCGGGGGGGCCGAACACCGGGGAGCTGTTTTTT. Its protein is CASSLAGGPNTGELFF. This chain links TRBV4-2 with TRBJ2-2, with 11 bases that match TRBD2. CDR3 size: 16 residues. Germline lookup yields CDR1 LGHNA and CDR2 YNFKEQ. J gave up 0 bases and V 4 bases, and 1 base lay outside the gene matches.

The rearrangement links TRBV6-4 to TRBJ1-5; D not resolved. The V end lost 4 bases, the J end lost 7 bases, and 11 bases lay between the germline ends. CDR1 and CDR2 from the germline V gene are MRHNA and SNTAGT. This CDR3 is built from 13 residues. In nucleotides, the CDR3 is TGTGCCAGCAGTGCCAACTTAGGGCAGCCCCAGCATTTT. Its protein product is CASSANLGQPQHF.

This clone was picked up one time. The rearrangement joins TRBV13 to TRBJ2-3; 9 bases fit TRBD1. This CDR3 has 15 amino acids. Per germline, CDR1 PRHDT and CDR2 FYEKMQ (reference sequence). J gave up 2 bases and V 5 bases, and 5 bases lay outside the gene matches. The CDR3 region has the DNA TGTGCCAGCAGCCCGGGACAGGGAGACACAGATACGCAGTATTTT. Encoded protein: CASSPGQGDTDTQYF.

This chain connects TRBV7-2 to TRBJ2-2; 7 bases agree with TRBD2. The CDR3 runs 16 residues. Germline V gene lookup returns CDR1 SGHTA and CDR2 FQGNSA. Losses at the gene ends were 5 bases for V and 3 bases for J; bases not matched to a gene: 9. In DNA form, the CDR3 reads TGTGCCAGCAGCCCCTCCTGGGGGGGAGACACCGGGGAGCTGTTTTTT. This encodes CASSPSWGGDTGELFF.

In its sample, this clone was seen once. V gene TRBV19 combines with J gene TRBJ2-1; no firm D call. Germline V gene data show CDR1 as LNHDA and CDR2 as SQIVND (reference sequence). This CDR3 comprises 16 residues. V dropped 3 bases and J dropped 0 bases, with 12 bases sitting between them. The CDR3 loop is CASSMMRPFSYNEQFF. The DNA of the CDR3 is TGTGCCAGTAGTATGATGAGGCCTTTCTCCTACAATGAGCAGTTCTTC.

The chain joins TRBV28 to TRBJ1-1; maybe TRBD1 (6 bases). Germline values: CDR1 MDHEN, CDR2 SYDVKM. The CDR3 covers 15 residues. V dropped 3 bases and J dropped 1 base, with 12 bases sitting between them. CDR3 DNA: TGTGCCAGCAGTTTTGATATGGACAGGAACACTGAAGCTTTCTTT. Protein product: CASSFDMDRNTEAFF.

This chain joins TRBV5-1 and TRBJ2-5, with TRBD2 matching 7 bases. The germline V gene has CDR1 SGHRS and CDR2 YFSETQ. This CDR3 is 15 amino acids long. The junction had 9 bases not matched to a gene; V was cut back by 2 bases and J by 5 bases. The CDR3 nucleotides are TGCGCCAGCAGCTTATCAGCGGGGATGGGGGAGACCCAGTACTTC. Protein sequence: CASSLSAGMGETQYF.

The V gene is TRBV6-1, the J gene TRBJ1-3; no firm D call. The V end lost 4 bases, the J end lost 2 bases, and 9 bases lay between the germline ends. Germline CDR1 MNHNS, CDR2 SASEGT. The CDR3 length is 14 residues. CDR3 sequence reads: CASSVTGAGNTIYF. CDR3 in DNA: TGTGCCAGCAGTGTTACGGGAGCTGGAAACACCATATATTTT.

The gene calls are TRBV6-6 and TRBJ2-7, with a possible D match to TRBD1 (6 bases). Trimming shortened V by 4 bases and J by 3 bases, and 16 bases separated the two germline ends. Germline loops: CDR1 MNHNY, CDR2 SVGAGI (reference sequence). The CDR3 loop spans 15 amino acids. The CDR3 DNA follows: TGTGCCAGCAGTTCCCCAAGGGGGTTAAACTACGAGCAGTACTTC. This translates into CASSSPRGLNYEQYF.

As regards this clone: Sequence at one end of the junction differs from germline and may be a read error. The chain couples TRBV15 to TRBJ1-5; 7 bases match TRBD1. CDR1 LNHNV and CDR2 YYDKDF come from the germline V gene (reference sequence). This CDR3 spans 15 amino acids. The CDR3 nucleotides read TGTGCCACCAGGAGAGACAGGGCTACCAATCAGCCCCAGCATTTT. Translating it yields CATRRDRATNQPQHF. The variable domain in full, with the rest retrieved from reference TRBV15 and TRBJ1-5, is DAMVIQNPRYQVTQFGKPVTLSCSQTLNHNVMYWYQQKSSQAPKLLFHYYDKDFNNEADTPDNFQSRRPNTSFCFLDIRSPGLGDTAMYLCATRRDRATNQPQHFGDGTRLSIL.

The chain employs TRBV28 and TRBJ1-1; 9 bases align to TRBD1. V gave up 1 base and J gave up 5 bases; unmatched junction bases: 11. The CDR3 covers 17 residues. In germline, CDR1 is MDHEN, CDR2 SYDVKM. CDR3 DNA: TGTGCCAGCAGTTTATTCACTATAGACAGGGGGAGGACTGAAGCTTTCTTT. Its protein is CASSLFTIDRGRTEAFF.

The chain uses TRBV6-5 and TRBJ2-7; 7 bases match TRBD1. The CDR3 contains 16 residues. V dropped 0 bases and J dropped 5; count of bases not matched to a gene: 10. Germline CDR1 reads MNHEY; CDR2 reads SVGAGI. In DNA, the CDR3 is TGTGCCAGCAGTTACTCGGGGACAGCCCCATCGGACGAGCAGTACTTC. This encodes CASSYSGTAPSDEQYF.